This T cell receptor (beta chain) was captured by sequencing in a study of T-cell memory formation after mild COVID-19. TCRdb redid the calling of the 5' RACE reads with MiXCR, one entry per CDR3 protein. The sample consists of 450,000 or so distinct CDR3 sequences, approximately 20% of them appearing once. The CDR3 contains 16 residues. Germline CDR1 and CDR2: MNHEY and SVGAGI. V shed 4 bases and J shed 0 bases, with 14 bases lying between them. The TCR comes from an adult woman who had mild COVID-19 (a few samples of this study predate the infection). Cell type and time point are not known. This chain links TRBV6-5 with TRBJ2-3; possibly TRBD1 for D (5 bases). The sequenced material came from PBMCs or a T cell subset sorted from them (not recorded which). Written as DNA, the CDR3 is TGTGCCAGCAGTTTTATCAGGGTTCTTAGCACAGATACGCAGTATTTT. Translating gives CASSFIRVLSTDTQYF.